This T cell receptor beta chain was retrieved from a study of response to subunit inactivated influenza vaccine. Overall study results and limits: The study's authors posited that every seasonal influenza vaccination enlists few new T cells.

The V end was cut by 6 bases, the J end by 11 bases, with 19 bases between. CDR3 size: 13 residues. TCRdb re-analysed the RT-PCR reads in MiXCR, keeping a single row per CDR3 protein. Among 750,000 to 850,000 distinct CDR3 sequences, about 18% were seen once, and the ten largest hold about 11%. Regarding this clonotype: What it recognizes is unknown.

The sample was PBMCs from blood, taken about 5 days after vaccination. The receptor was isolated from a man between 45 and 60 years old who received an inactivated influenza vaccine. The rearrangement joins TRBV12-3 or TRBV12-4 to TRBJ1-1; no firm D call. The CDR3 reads CASSPGRASGAFF. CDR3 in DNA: TGTGCCAGCAGCCCCGGGAGGGCGTCGGGGGCTTTCTTT.